This T cell receptor beta chain was recorded in a study of early T cells in non-severe SARS-CoV-2 infection. TCRdb analysed the 5' RACE reads with MiXCR anew, one entry per CDR3 protein. The table has about 56,000 distinct CDR3 sequences, around 15% seen once. The CDR3 extends over 13 amino acids. Germline CDR1 reads SNHLY; CDR2 reads FYNNEI. Trimming removed 11 bases at V and 4 bases at J, with 15 bases between. The chain has TRBV2 and TRBJ1-3, with D tentatively TRBD1 (5 bases). Sample: whole blood, taken at baseline. This receptor was taken from an adult who was a healthcare worker with PCR-confirmed SARS-CoV-2 infection or an uninfected control (not recorded which). This CDR3 is CACNGAFGNTIYF. The CDR3 DNA sequence: TGTGCCTGTAACGGGGCTTTCGGAAACACCATATATTTT.